This T cell receptor beta chain was captured by sequencing in a study of PD-L1 blockade in urothelial cancer. Whole-study context: The patients first took atezolizumab around 2014, receiving 1,200 mg intravenously every 3 weeks. Prior regimens of chemotherapy numbered 0 to 3 per patient.

In this sample, this clone turned up once. Sequencing used immunoSEQ multiplex PCR; TCRdb keeps in-frame clones, though not all of them. The data show roughly 32,000 clones, 70% to 90% seen once. CDR1 is SGHRS and CDR2 is YFSETQ in the germline V gene. Trimming left V 5 bases short and J 8 bases short, with 13 bases between. The CDR3 contains 13 residues. Time point denoted: peripheral blood 6 weeks after treatment start. Patient disease was locally advanced or metastatic urothelial carcinoma. The sequences come from PBMCs, collected around atezolizumab (anti-PD-L1) treatment. This sequence originates from a man at least 80 years old with urothelial cancer. V usage is TRBV5-1 and J usage is TRBJ1-4, with D perhaps TRBD1 (5 bases). CDR3 in amino acids: CASSSDRLEKLFF. In DNA, the CDR3 is TGCGCCAGCAGTTCCGACAGACTGGAAAAACTGTTTTTT.